The present T cell receptor (beta chain) was sequenced within a study of cytomegalovirus exposure and HLA in healthy donors. Ten or more counts support this clone. No antigen is known for it. Study-wide results and caveats: The productive fraction for most TCR beta V segments was about 87% or about 30% in an earlier analysis. The listing of 150 or so TCR beta chains classed them as cytomegalovirus-associated.

Germline V gene sequence: CDR1 LGHNA, CDR2 YNFKEQ. The CDR3 covers 15 residues. V shed 6 bases and J 5 bases; nucleotides not matched to a gene: 7. Researchers ran the PCR with 60 Vbeta and 13 Jbeta primers. Sequenced by immunoSEQ multiplex PCR; TCRdb stores in-frame clones only, minus some. The profile shows about 170,000 clones, about 88% of them singletons. This sequence originates from a man aged 30 to 39 in good health and CMV-seropositive. The chain combines TRBV4-2 with TRBJ2-7; 13 bases fit TRBD2. The sample comprised PBMCs. This CDR3 reads CASRELAGGPNEQYF. The CDR3 nucleotides are TGTGCCAGCAGGGAACTAGCGGGAGGGCCCAACGAGCAGTACTTC.